The next 3 T cell receptor beta chains were all read from a single sample in a study of cytomegalovirus exposure and HLA in healthy donors. The PCR ran on 60 Vbeta and 13 Jbeta primers. Sequenced by immunoSEQ multiplex PCR; TCRdb stores in-frame clones only, minus some. In the table there are under 200,000 clones, approximately 78% of which are singletons. The source material was PBMCs. These receptors all stem from a male donor in good health and CMV-seropositive.

This clone has only one observation. V gene TRBV7-8 combines with J gene TRBJ1-5; 9 bases match TRBD1. The germline CDR1 and CDR2 sequences are SGHVS and FQNEAQ. The CDR3 spans 16 residues. V shed 6 bases, J shed 4 bases, and the junction held 10 bases outside the gene matches. The CDR3 here is CASSLFHGQGNQPQHF. CDR3 bases: TGTGCCAGCAGTCTGTTCCATGGACAGGGGAATCAGCCCCAGCATTTT.

The chain is built from TRBV6-1 and TRBJ1-5; 10 nucleotides match TRBD1. CDR1 is MNHNS and CDR2 is SASEGT in the germline V gene. Trimming took 1 base from V and 7 from J; bases not matched to a gene: 7. The CDR3 covers 16 residues. The CDR3 bases are TGTGCCAGCAGTGAAGACCGGGACAGGGGATGGCAGCCCCAGCATTTT. Translation gives CASSEDRDRGWQPQHF.

The gene calls are TRBV5-4 and TRBJ2-1; no clear D gene. Germline CDR1 reads SGHNT; CDR2 reads YYREEE (reference sequence). This CDR3 spans 13 amino acids. V lost 4 bases and J lost 6, with 11 bases in between. The CDR3, as DNA: TGTGCCAGCAGCCGCGCCAACGGCAATGAGCAGTTCTTC. This translates into CASSRANGNEQFF.